This T cell receptor beta chain comes out of a study of identical twins. TCRdb independently ran MiXCR on the 5' RACE reads; one entry per CDR3 protein. Here the sample spans 520,000 or so distinct CDR3 sequences, 20% to 25% being singletons. Concerning this clonotype itself: Its antigen is not known.

The study's findings and limits: Twin-shared out-of-frame alpha sequences were enriched for low generation probability.

CDR3 length: 15 residues. Germline V CDR1 and CDR2: MNHEY, SMNVEV (reference sequence). V lost 5 bases and J 3 bases, leaving 15 bases between the germline ends. This sample was shared with a second study, whose subject was T cells expressing NK-cell markers. From that report: Serological testing identified seven of the eight sequenced donors as HCMV-seropositive and one as seronegative.

The TCR comes from a woman aged 18 to 35 in good health. This chain connects TRBV27 to TRBJ2-3, with a possible D match to TRBD1 (5 bases). The specimen was CD4+ T cells sorted from blood. The CDR3 DNA reads TGTGCCAGCAGTCTCGGACATAAGAGAACAGATACGCAGTATTTT. As protein: CASSLGHKRTDTQYF.